This T cell receptor (beta chain) was documented in a study of cytomegalovirus exposure and HLA in healthy donors. Across the whole study: The same platform was used for the 130 or so validation repertoires as for the roughly 730 first-cohort repertoires, as reported in a later analysis.

A note on this clone: Antigen specificity is unknown. The limits of the CDR3 on the DNA are not certain, so only TCRdb's listed CDR3 is given.

Profiled with immunoSEQ multiplex PCR; TCRdb holds only in-frame clones, not every one. This table holds some 200,000 clones, 84% found once. Study-level findings and limits: Subsequent analysis found a tendency for first-cohort TCR clusters to co-occur within the 95 to 150 validation repertoires. Over 150 TCR beta chains were listed as cytomegalovirus-associated. Among the CMV-associated chains, three were confirmed in vitro as specific for CMV antigens.

Germline V gene data show CDR1 as MGHDK and CDR2 as SYGVNS. With termini counted, the CDR3 has 13 amino acids. Source material: PBMCs. The receptor was derived from a woman between 25 and 40 years old in good health and CMV-seropositive. This chain links TRBV25-1 with TRBJ2-7; TRBD1 is taken as the D call from the table, unchecked against the DNA. The CDR3: CASTSDRIDEQYF.